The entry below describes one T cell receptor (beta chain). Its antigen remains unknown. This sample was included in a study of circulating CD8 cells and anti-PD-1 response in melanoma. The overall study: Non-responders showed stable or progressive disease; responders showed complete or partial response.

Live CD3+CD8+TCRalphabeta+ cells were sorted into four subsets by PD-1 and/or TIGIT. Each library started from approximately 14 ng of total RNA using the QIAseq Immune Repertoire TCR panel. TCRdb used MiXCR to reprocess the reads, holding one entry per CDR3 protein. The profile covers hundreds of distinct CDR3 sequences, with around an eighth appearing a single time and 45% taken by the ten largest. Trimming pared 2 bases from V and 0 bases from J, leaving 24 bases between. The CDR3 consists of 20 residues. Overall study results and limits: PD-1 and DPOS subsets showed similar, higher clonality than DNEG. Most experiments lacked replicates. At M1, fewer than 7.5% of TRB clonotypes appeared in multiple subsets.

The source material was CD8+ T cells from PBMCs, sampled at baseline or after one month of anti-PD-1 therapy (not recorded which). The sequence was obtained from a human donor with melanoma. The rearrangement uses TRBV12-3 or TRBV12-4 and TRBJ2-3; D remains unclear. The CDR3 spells CASSLRLLAERASSTDTQYF. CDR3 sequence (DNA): TGTGCCAGCAGTTTAAGGTTGCTGGCTGAACGGGCCTCTAGCACAGATACGCAGTATTTT.